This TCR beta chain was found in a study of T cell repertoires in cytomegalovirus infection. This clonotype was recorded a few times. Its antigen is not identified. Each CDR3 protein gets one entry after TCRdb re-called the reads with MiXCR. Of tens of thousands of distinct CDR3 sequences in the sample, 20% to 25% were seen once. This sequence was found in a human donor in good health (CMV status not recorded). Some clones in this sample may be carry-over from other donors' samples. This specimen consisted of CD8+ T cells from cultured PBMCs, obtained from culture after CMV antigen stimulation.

In DNA form, the CDR3 reads TGTGCCAGCAGTTTAGGGAAGGGGAGATACACTGAAGCTTTCTTT. This sequence encodes CASSLGKGRYTEAFF. The chain is built from TRBV12-3 or TRBV12-4 and TRBJ1-1; possibly TRBD1 for D (5 bases). This CDR3 spans 15 amino acids. V was shortened by 1 base and J by 3 bases, with 12 bases between the two germline ends.